Following are 2 T cell receptor beta chains from one sample sequenced in a study of blood T cell repertoires in COVID-19. This table comes from immunoSEQ multiplex PCR, and its TCRdb copy is limited to in-frame clones, with some not included. The table lists about 240,000 clones, about 84% of them singletons. The source material was peripheral blood. Every receptor here comes from an older man with acute or convalescent COVID-19.

The rearrangement links TRBV7-8 to TRBJ2-1; D perhaps matches TRBD2 (6 bases). CDR3 length: 17 amino acids. The V gene lost 5 bases and the J gene lost 4 bases, with 21 bases spanning the gap. CDR1 and CDR2 from the germline V gene are SGHVS and FQNEAQ. CDR3 in DNA: TGTGCCAGCAGCCCCTCCCTGGGGGGACCCCCTTACAATGAGCAGTTCTTC. Translated: CASSPSLGGPPYNEQFF.

The V gene is TRBV7-3, the J gene TRBJ1-4; a weak D match, TRBD1 (5 bases). The V end was cut by 0 bases, the J end by 4 bases, with 9 bases between. From germline, CDR1 is SGHTA and CDR2 FQGTGA. This CDR3 region has 15 residues. CDR3 sequence: CASSLTGASNEKLFF. In DNA, the CDR3 is TGTGCCAGCAGCTTAACTGGGGCTAGTAATGAAAAACTGTTTTTT.